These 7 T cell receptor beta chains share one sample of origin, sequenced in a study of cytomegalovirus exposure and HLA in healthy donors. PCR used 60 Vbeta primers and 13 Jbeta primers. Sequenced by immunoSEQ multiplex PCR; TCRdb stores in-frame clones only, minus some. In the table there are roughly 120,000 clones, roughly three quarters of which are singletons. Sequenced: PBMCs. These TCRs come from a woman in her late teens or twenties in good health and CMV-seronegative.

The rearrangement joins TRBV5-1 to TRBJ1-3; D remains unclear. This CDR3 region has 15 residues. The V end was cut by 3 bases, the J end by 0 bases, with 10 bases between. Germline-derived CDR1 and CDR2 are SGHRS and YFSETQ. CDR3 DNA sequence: TGCGCCAGCAGCTCGACTGGGAGCTCTGGAAACACCATATATTTT. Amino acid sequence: CASSSTGSSGNTIYF.

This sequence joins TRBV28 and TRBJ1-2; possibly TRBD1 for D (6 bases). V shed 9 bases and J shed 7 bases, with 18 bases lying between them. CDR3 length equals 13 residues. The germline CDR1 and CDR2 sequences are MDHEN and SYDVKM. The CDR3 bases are TGTGCCAGTAGGACAGCTCCAACGGCTGGCTACACCTTC. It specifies CASRTAPTAGYTF.

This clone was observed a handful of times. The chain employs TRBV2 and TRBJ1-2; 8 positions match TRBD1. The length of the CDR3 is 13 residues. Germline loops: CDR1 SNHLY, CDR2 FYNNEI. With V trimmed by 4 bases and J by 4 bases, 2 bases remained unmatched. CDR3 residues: CASSGTGSYGYTF. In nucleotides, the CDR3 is TGTGCCAGCAGTGGGACAGGGAGCTATGGCTACACCTTC.

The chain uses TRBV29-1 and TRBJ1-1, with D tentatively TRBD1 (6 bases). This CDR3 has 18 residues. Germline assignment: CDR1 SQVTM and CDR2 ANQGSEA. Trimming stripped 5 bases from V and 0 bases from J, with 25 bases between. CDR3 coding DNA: TGCAGCGTTAAGGCCCCCAGGGGCGAATGGACCTTGAACACTGAAGCTTTCTTT. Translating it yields CSVKAPRGEWTLNTEAFF.

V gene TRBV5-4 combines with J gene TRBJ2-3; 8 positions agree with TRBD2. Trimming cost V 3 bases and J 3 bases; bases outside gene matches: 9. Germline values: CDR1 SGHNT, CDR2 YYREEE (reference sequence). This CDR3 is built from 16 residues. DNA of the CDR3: TGTGCCAGCAGCTCTGGACTAGCTGTTACAACAGATACGCAGTATTTT. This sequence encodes CASSSGLAVTTDTQYF.

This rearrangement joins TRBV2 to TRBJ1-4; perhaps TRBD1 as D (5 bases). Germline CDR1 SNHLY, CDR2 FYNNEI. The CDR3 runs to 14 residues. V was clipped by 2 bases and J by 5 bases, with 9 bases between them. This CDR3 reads CASSEIRGNEKLFF. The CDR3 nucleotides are TGTGCCAGCAGTGAAATAAGGGGAAATGAAAAACTGTTTTTT.

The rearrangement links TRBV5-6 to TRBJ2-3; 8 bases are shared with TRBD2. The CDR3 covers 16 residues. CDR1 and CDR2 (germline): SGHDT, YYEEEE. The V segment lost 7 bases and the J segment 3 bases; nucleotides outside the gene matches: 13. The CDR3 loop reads CASSARASGYTDTQYF. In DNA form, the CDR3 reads TGTGCCAGCTCCGCCCGGGCTAGCGGGTATACAGATACGCAGTATTTT.